Each of the 26 T cell receptor beta chains below was sequenced from the same sample in a study of prognosis after radiotherapy for stage I lung cancer. The TCR beta CDR3 region was amplified from genomic DNA, with two rounds of multiplex PCR being used for the amplification. The use of primers specific to each TRBV and TRBJ gene characterized first-round PCR. TCRdb reprocessed the multiplex PCR reads with MiXCR, giving one entry per CDR3 protein. Here the sample spans more than 30,000 distinct CDR3 sequences, about 42% being singletons. The sequences come from PBMCs, collected before or after stereotactic body radiation therapy (not recorded which). These receptor sequences come from a donor over 45 with non-small cell lung cancer.

Many counts were recorded for this clonotype. The rearrangement links TRBV5-6 to TRBJ2-7; 8 bases align to TRBD1. The V segment lost 2 bases and the J segment 3 bases; nucleotides outside the gene matches: 4. This CDR3 contains 14 residues. Germline V CDR1 and CDR2: SGHDT, YYEEEE. CDR3 sequence reads: CASSFFDRGYEQYF. In DNA form, the CDR3 reads TGTGCCAGCAGCTTTTTTGACAGGGGCTACGAGCAGTACTTC.

This clonotype is labeled medium-sized. The chain links TRBV24-1 to TRBJ2-2; D ambiguous. V shed 2 bases and J shed 2 bases, with 8 bases lying between them. Germline V gene lookup returns CDR1 KGHDR and CDR2 SFDVKD. This CDR3 has 15 residues. The CDR3 loop reads CATSDSLDNTGELFF. CDR3 sequence (DNA): TGTGCCACCAGTGATTCCCTCGACAACACCGGGGAGCTGTTTTTT.

A word on this clonotype: The junction does not match germline at one end; this may be a read error. The V and J genes are TRBV7-6 and TRBJ1-2; D uncertain. CDR3 size: 13 residues. Germline-derived CDR1 and CDR2 are SGHVS and FNYEAQ. The CDR3 is CASSLDDGYGHTF. CDR3 nucleotide sequence: TGTGCCAGCAGCTTAGACGATGGGTATGGCCACACCTTC.

The chain has TRBV6-2 or TRBV6-3 and TRBJ2-7, with D perhaps TRBD2 (6 bases). Germline values: CDR1 MNHEY, CDR2 SVGEGT. Trimming pared 5 bases from V and 1 base from J, leaving 15 bases between. This CDR3 has 15 residues. The CDR3 loop is CASSDPDAGSYEQYF. In nucleotides, the CDR3 is TGTGCCAGCAGTGACCCCGACGCGGGGTCCTACGAGCAGTACTTC.

This clonotype was observed many times. This chain links TRBV10-3 with TRBJ1-6; tentatively, D is TRBD1 (5 bases). Germline V gene sequence: CDR1 ENHRY, CDR2 SYGVKD. Trimming pared 4 bases from V and 12 bases from J, leaving 10 bases between. The CDR3 loop spans 12 amino acids. The CDR3 DNA is TGTGCCATCAGTGGGGGGGACGGACCCCTCCACTTT. Amino acid sequence: CAISGGDGPLHF.

This clonotype has just one count. This may come from a read error, since a much larger clone is one base off. This chain joins TRBV5-1 and TRBJ2-3; D uncertain. Germline-derived CDR1 and CDR2 are SGHRS and YFSETQ. The CDR3 loop spans 14 amino acids. The chain's CDR3 is CAGSLDRYTDTKYF. In DNA form, the CDR3 reads TGCGCCGGCAGCTTGGATCGGTACACAGATACGAAGTATTTT.

This clonotype was seen repeatedly, ten times or more. The chain links TRBV3-1 to TRBJ1-1, with unresolved D. V was cut by 1 base and J by 11 bases, with 17 bases left in between. CDR1 is LGHDT and CDR2 is YNNKEL in the germline V gene (reference sequence). The CDR3 covers 14 residues. CDR3 amino acids: CASSQGLGVFVAFF. The DNA of the CDR3 is TGTGCCAGCAGCCAAGGACTTGGCGTTTTTGTGGCTTTCTTT.

This clonotype has ten or more counts. J is TRBJ1-1 and V is TRBV5-1; possible D gene TRBD1, 6 bases. V was pared by 2 bases and J by 1 base, with 12 bases between. The CDR3 consists of 15 residues. The V gene's germline CDR1 is SGHRS and CDR2 YFSETQ. The CDR3 coding sequence is TGCGCCAGCAGCTTAGCCGGGACACAGAACACTGAAGCTTTCTTT. Translating gives CASSLAGTQNTEAFF.

This clonotype has ten or more counts. The chain combines TRBV20-1 with TRBJ1-4, with no clear D. The V gene's germline CDR1 is DFQATT and CDR2 SNEGSKA (reference sequence). CDR3 length: 15 residues. V lost 6 bases and J lost 8, with 22 bases in between. In DNA, the CDR3 is TGCAGTGCAAAAAAGCGGGTGGGGTTAGGCGAAAAACTGTTTTTT. Translation gives CSAKKRVGLGEKLFF.

The chain couples TRBV19 to TRBJ1-3; D gene uncertain. CDR1 and CDR2 from the germline V gene are LNHDA and SQIVND (reference sequence). Trimming pared 5 bases from V and 11 bases from J, leaving 16 bases between. The CDR3 loop spans 13 amino acids. The CDR3 DNA follows: TGTGCCAGTAGTTCGACCGGCTCAAAAGCCATATATTTT. Its translation: CASSSTGSKAIYF.

This clonotype was found many times. The chain employs TRBV4-1 and TRBJ2-5; D unclear. The CDR3 is made up of 14 amino acids. Germline lookup yields CDR1 MGHRA and CDR2 YSYEKL. Deletions cut 5 bases from V and 1 base from J, with 11 bases between. CDR3 DNA: TGCGCCAGCAGCAACCGACGGAGCCAAGAGACCCAGTACTTC. Protein sequence: CASSNRRSQETQYF.

The chain links TRBV15 to TRBJ2-7; possibly TRBD1 for D (5 bases). V dropped 8 bases and J dropped 0 bases, with 14 bases sitting between them. The CDR3 is 14 amino acids. Per germline, CDR1 LNHNV and CDR2 YYDKDF (reference sequence). The CDR3 loop is CATQGRENSYEQYF. DNA of the CDR3: TGTGCCACCCAGGGAAGGGAAAACTCCTACGAGCAGTACTTC.

This clonotype has a count of ten or more. Here the CDR3 DNA reads TGCGCCAGCAGCCCGGGACTAGCGGGAGGGAACGAGCAGTACTTC. This codes for CASSPGLAGGNEQYF. The V call is TRBV5-1, the J call TRBJ2-7; 16 bases agree with TRBD2. Trimming cost V 4 bases and J 5 bases; bases outside gene matches: 3. Germline values: CDR1 SGHRS, CDR2 YFSETQ. This CDR3 comprises 15 residues.

This clonotype was picked up many times. The V call is TRBV30, the J call TRBJ1-5, with D perhaps matching TRBD1 (5 bases). The CDR3 covers 14 residues. Trimming shortened V by 5 bases and J by 10 bases, and 21 bases separated the two germline ends. Germline V CDR1 and CDR2: GTSNPN, SVGIG (reference sequence). The DNA of the CDR3 is TGTGCCTGGTCGACCGGGACGTCAAGTAGCCCCCAGCATTTT. It translates to CAWSTGTSSSPQHF.

Many counts were recorded for this clonotype. The gene calls are TRBV6-1 and TRBJ2-7, with 8 bases aligning to TRBD1. CDR3 length: 14 residues. CDR1 and CDR2 from the germline V gene are MNHNS and SASEGT. Unmatched junction bases numbered 2, after V lost 2 bases and J lost 2 bases. Here the CDR3 DNA reads TGTGCCAGCAGTGAACGGGGACAGGCCTACGAGCAGTACTTC. Translation: CASSERGQAYEQYF.

This clonotype has ten or more counts. This sequence joins TRBV30 and TRBJ1-6; no definite D call. Germline values: CDR1 GTSNPN, CDR2 SVGIG (reference sequence). V dropped 3 bases and J dropped 10 bases, with 10 bases sitting between them. CDR3 length equals 12 residues. The CDR3 spells CAWRGGNSPLHF. CDR3 DNA sequence: TGTGCCTGGAGAGGAGGCAACTCACCCCTCCACTTT. The full variable domain, in which reference TRBV30 and TRBJ1-6 provide the parts outside the CDR3, is SQTIHQWPATLVQPVGSPLSLECTVEGTSNPNLYWYRQAAGRGLQLLFYSVGIGQISSEVPQNLSASRPQDRQFILSSKKLLLSDSGFYLCAWRGGNSPLHFGNGTRLTVT.

Regarding this clonotype: A far larger clone is just one base off, so this is likely a read error. This chain links TRBV6-2 or TRBV6-3 with TRBJ2-3; no definite D call. The CDR3 contains 12 residues. Germline CDR1 and CDR2: MNHEY and SVGEGT. The CDR3 reads CATSDKEDTQYF. CDR3 sequence (DNA): TGTGCCACCAGTGACAAGGAAGATACGCAGTATTTT.

The chain uses TRBV5-5 and TRBJ2-3; D not certain. Trimming removed 4 bases at V and 10 bases at J, with 16 bases between. The CDR3 is 13 residues long. Looked up from germline, CDR1 is SGHKS and CDR2 is YYEKEE (reference sequence). The CDR3 DNA reads TGTGCCAGCAGCCGTTACTTGGGTGCAGCGCAGTATTTT. Protein sequence: CASSRYLGAAQYF.

This clonotype was recorded many times. The chain couples TRBV5-6 to TRBJ1-2; maybe TRBD1 (5 bases). The germline V gene has CDR1 SGHDT and CDR2 YYEEEE. The CDR3 length is 14 residues. Trimming removed 5 bases at V and 4 bases at J, with 15 bases between. In DNA form, the CDR3 reads TGTGCCAGCAGTATCCGGGACCGAGTCTATGGCTACACCTTC. Residues: CASSIRDRVYGYTF.

In its sample, this clonotype is medium-sized. The V call is TRBV6-1, the J call TRBJ1-6; D may be TRBD1 (5 bases). V lost 6 bases to trimming and J lost 8 bases, with 11 bases between them. The CDR3 consists of 13 residues. Germline loops: CDR1 MNHNS, CDR2 SASEGT. The CDR3 DNA follows: TGTGCCAGCAGCGGACTGGGGGATTCACCCCTCCACTTT. Translating it yields CASSGLGDSPLHF.

This sequence joins TRBV7-6 and TRBJ2-3, with D perhaps matching TRBD2 (6 bases). The CDR3 sequence is 18 residues long. Trimming took off 1 base at V and 4 bases at J, with 21 bases between the two ends. Germline V gene data show CDR1 as SGHVS and CDR2 as FNYEAQ. The CDR3 DNA is TGTGCCAGCAGCTTAGATCCGGCTAGCGTGGGGCCGGCAGATACGCAGTATTTT. Its protein product is CASSLDPASVGPADTQYF.

This clonotype was observed at least ten times. The CDR3 DNA reads TGTGCCAGCAGCCAACCACTAGCGGGGCAAACCCAGTACTTC. It specifies CASSQPLAGQTQYF. The V gene is TRBV3-1, the J gene TRBJ2-5, with 10 bases identical to TRBD2. This CDR3 is 14 amino acids long. The ends lost 2 bases at V and 8 bases at J; junction bases unmatched: 5. CDR1 is LGHDT, CDR2 YNNKEL, per germline (reference sequence).

There are many counts of this clonotype. The J gene is TRBJ1-1, the V gene TRBV5-6, with a possible D match to TRBD1 (6 bases). Trimming took 1 base from V and 8 from J, leaving 9 bases between them. Germline CDR1 and CDR2: SGHDT and YYEEEE. The CDR3 runs 12 residues. The CDR3 coding sequence is TGTGCCAGCAGCTTGACAGACAGGGAAGCTTTCTTT. It yields the protein CASSLTDREAFF.

The V and J genes are TRBV27 and TRBJ2-2; 11 positions agree with TRBD2. V lost 6 bases and J lost 5; bases outside the gene matches: 8. Germline lookup yields CDR1 MNHEY and CDR2 SMNVEV (reference sequence). The CDR3 spans 16 residues. Written as DNA, the CDR3 is TGTGCCAGCAGATCCACCCGGACTAGCGGGACCGGGGAGCTGTTTTTT. Protein sequence: CASRSTRTSGTGELFF.

In its sample, this clonotype was seen many times. The rearrangement joins TRBV15 to TRBJ2-1; TRBD1 might be the D (7 bases). This CDR3 is 15 amino acids long. Germline CDR1 LNHNV, CDR2 YYDKDF (reference sequence). The ends were cut back, 0 bases at V and 8 bases at J, with 14 bases in the middle. The CDR3 DNA reads TGTGCCACCAGCAGAGACAGGGGGGTTAACGATGAGCAGTTCTTC. As protein: CATSRDRGVNDEQFF.

The V call is TRBV20-1, the J call TRBJ2-2, with 9 positions matching TRBD1. The CDR3 runs to 14 residues. Germline trimming cut 6 bases from V and 0 bases from J; bases unmatched to any gene: 2. Per germline, CDR1 DFQATT and CDR2 SNEGSKA (reference sequence). The CDR3 DNA sequence: TGCAGTGCCTGGGACAGGGCGAACACCGGGGAGCTGTTTTTT. This translates into CSAWDRANTGELFF.